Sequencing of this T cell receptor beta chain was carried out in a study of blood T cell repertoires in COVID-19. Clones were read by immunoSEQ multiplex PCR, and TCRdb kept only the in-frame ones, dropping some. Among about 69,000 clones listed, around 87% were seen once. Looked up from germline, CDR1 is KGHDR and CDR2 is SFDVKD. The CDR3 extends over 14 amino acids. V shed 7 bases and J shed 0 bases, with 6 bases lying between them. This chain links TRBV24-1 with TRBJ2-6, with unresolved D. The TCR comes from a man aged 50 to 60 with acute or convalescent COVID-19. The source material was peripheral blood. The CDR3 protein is CATSVSSGANVLTF. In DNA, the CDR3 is TGTGCCACCAGCGTTAGCTCTGGGGCCAACGTCCTGACTTTC.